The T cell receptor (beta chain) under discussion was sequenced for a study of blood T cell repertoires in COVID-19. Study in general: The samples span acute and convalescent COVID-19 from the United States, Italy and Spain. T cells, B-cell-depleted T cells, or PBMCs provided the cDNA or gDNA that served as material.

As processed by the authors: Estimated nucleated cell counts came from reference gene primer amplification. Profiled with immunoSEQ multiplex PCR; TCRdb holds only in-frame clones, not every one. V and J calls plus clone size are reproduced from that table; the DNA served to infer D and trimming. The profile shows 35,000 to 45,000 clones, roughly 90% of them singletons. Trimming stripped 3 bases from V and 6 bases from J, with 15 bases between. The CDR3 runs to 14 residues. Germline CDR1 reads SGHRS; CDR2 reads YFSETQ. Input material: peripheral blood. This receptor was obtained from a man between 60 and 70 years old with acute or convalescent COVID-19. The rearrangement joins TRBV5-1 to TRBJ1-1; TRBD1 might be the D (5 bases). CDR3: CASSSVGGTPEAFF. The CDR3 coding sequence is TGCGCCAGCAGCTCGGTGGGCGGGACCCCTGAAGCTTTCTTT.